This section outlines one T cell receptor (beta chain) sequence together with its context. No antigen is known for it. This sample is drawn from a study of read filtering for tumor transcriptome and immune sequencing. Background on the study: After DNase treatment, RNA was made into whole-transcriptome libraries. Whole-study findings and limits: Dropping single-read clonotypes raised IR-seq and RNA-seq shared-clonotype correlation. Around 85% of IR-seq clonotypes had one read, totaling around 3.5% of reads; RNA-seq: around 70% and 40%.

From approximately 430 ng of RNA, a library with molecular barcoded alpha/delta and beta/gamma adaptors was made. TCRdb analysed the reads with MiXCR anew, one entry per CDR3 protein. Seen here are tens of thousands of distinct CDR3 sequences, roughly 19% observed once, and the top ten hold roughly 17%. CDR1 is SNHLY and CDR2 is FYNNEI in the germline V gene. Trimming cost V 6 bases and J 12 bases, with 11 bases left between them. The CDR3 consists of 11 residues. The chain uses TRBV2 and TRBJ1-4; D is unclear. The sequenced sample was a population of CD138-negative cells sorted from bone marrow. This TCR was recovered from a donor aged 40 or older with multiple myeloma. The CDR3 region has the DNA TGTGCCAGCAGCCGGACCAGCCAACTGTTTTTT. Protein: CASSRTSQLFF. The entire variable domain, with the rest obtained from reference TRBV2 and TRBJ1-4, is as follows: EPEVTQTPSHQVTQMGQEVILRCVPISNHLYFYWYRQILGQKVEFLVSFYNNEISEKSEIFDDQFSVERPDGSNFTLKIRSTKLEDSAMYFCASSRTSQLFFGSGTQLSVL.